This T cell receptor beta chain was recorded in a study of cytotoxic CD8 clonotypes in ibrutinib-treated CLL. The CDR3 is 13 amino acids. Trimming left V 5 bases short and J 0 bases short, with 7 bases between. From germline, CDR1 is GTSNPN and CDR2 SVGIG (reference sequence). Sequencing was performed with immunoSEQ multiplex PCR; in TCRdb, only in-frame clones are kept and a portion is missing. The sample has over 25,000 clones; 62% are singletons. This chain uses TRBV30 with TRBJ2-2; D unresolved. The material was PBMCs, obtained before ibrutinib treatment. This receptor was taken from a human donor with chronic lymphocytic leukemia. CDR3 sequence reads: CAWSRTNTGELFF. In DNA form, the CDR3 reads TGTGCCTGGTCCAGGACGAACACCGGGGAGCTGTTTTTT. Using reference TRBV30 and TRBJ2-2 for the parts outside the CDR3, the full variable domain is SQTIHQWPATLVQPVGSPLSLECTVEGTSNPNLYWYRQAAGRGLQLLFYSVGIGQISSEVPQNLSASRPQDRQFILSSKKLLLSDSGFYLCAWSRTNTGELFFGEGSRLTVL.